One and the same sample provided the 8 T cell receptor beta chains below, sequenced in a study of blood T cell repertoires in COVID-19. Clones were read by immunoSEQ multiplex PCR, and TCRdb kept only the in-frame ones, dropping some. Among about 70,000 clones, around 87% were seen once, and the ten largest hold approximately 12%. Source material: peripheral blood. The origin of the receptors is a human donor in a cohort sampled during active COVID-19.

There are a few counts of this clone. The V gene is TRBV27, the J gene TRBJ2-7; D is perhaps TRBD2 (7 bases). The V gene's germline CDR1 is MNHEY and CDR2 SMNVEV (reference sequence). Trimming pared 10 bases from V and 8 bases from J, leaving 15 bases between. CDR3 length: 11 residues. CDR3 in amino acids: CATTGGRQQYF. The CDR3 coding sequence is TGTGCCACCACCGGGGGGCGACAGCAGTACTTC.

This chain joins TRBV18 and TRBJ2-1; 8 nucleotides agree with TRBD1. The germline V gene has CDR1 KGHSH and CDR2 LQKENI. V dropped 4 bases and J dropped 9; count of bases not matched to a gene: 8. The CDR3 consists of 14 residues. The CDR3, as DNA: TGTGCCAGCTCACGGACAGGGTTTGAGGGTGAGCAGTTCTTC. Its protein is CASSRTGFEGEQFF. Looking up the rest from reference TRBV18 and TRBJ2-1 gives the full variable domain: NAGVMQNPRHLVRRRGQEARLRCSPMKGHSHVYWYRQLPEEGLKFMVYLQKENIIDESGMPKERFSAEFPKEGPSILRIQQVVRGDSAAYFCASSRTGFEGEQFFGPGTRLTVL.

The chain combines TRBV11-2 with TRBJ1-4, with no clear D. Germline V gene lookup returns CDR1 SGHAT and CDR2 FQNNGV. This CDR3 comprises 13 residues. V was pared by 2 bases and J by 7 bases, with 8 bases between. CDR3 nucleotides: TGTGCCAGCAGCTTACAACTAGGTGAAAAACTGTTTTTT. Translated: CASSLQLGEKLFF.

This chain connects TRBV27 to TRBJ1-6, with D unclear. Per germline, CDR1 MNHEY and CDR2 SMNVEV (reference sequence). V was cut by 5 bases and J by 9 bases, with 11 bases left in between. CDR3 length: 13 amino acids. This chain's CDR3 is CASSLSRTSPLHF. The CDR3 region has the DNA TGTGCCAGCAGTCTCTCGAGAACTTCACCCCTCCACTTT.

The gene calls are TRBV6-5 and TRBJ1-2, with D possibly TRBD1 on 5 matching bases. The V and J ends lost 8 bases and 3 bases respectively, with 13 bases between them. The CDR3 contains 13 residues. CDR1 is MNHEY, CDR2 SVGAGI, per germline. CDR3 protein: CASSQSGHYGYTF. CDR3 bases: TGTGCCAGCTCCCAATCAGGGCACTATGGCTACACCTTC.

In this sample, this clone turned up a few times. The chain uses TRBV2 and TRBJ2-7; TRBD1 matches 10 bases. V dropped 3 bases and J dropped 5; count of bases not matched to a gene: 10. The CDR3 is made up of 16 amino acids. The germline V gene has CDR1 SNHLY and CDR2 FYNNEI. CDR3 DNA sequence: TGTGCCAGCAGTGAGACGGGACAGGGGATCGACAACGAGCAGTACTTC. Encoded protein: CASSETGQGIDNEQYF.

V gene TRBV5-4 combines with J gene TRBJ1-1; maybe TRBD1 (5 bases). This CDR3 is built from 13 residues. V lost 4 bases and J lost 1, with 8 bases in between. The germline CDR1 and CDR2 sequences are SGHNT and YYREEE (reference sequence). The DNA for the CDR3 is TGTGCCAGCAGCCGAGGACAGAACACTGAAGCTTTCTTT. It is translated as CASSRGQNTEAFF. Variable domain in full (rest from reference TRBV5-4 and TRBJ1-1): ETGVTQSPTHLIKTRGQQVTLRCSSQSGHNTVSWYQQALGQGPQFIFQYYREEENGRGNFPPRFSGLQFPNYSSELNVNALELDDSALYLCASSRGQNTEAFFGQGTRLTVV.

This chain connects TRBV7-8 to TRBJ2-7; TRBD1 agrees at 7 bases. Germline V gives CDR1 SGHVS, CDR2 FQNEAQ. This CDR3 has 14 residues. Trimming removed 5 bases from V and 3 bases from J; junction bases left unmatched: 7. The DNA of the CDR3 is TGTGCCAGCAGCCCCGTACAGGGGTTCTACGAGCAGTACTTC. Amino acid sequence: CASSPVQGFYEQYF. The complete variable domain, with remaining parts taken from reference TRBV7-8 and TRBJ2-7, reads GAGVSQSPRYKVAKRGQDVALRCDPISGHVSLFWYQQALGQGPEFLTYFQNEAQLDKSGLPSDRFFAERPEGSVSTLKIQRTQQEDSAVYLCASSPVQGFYEQYFGPGTRLTVT.